The source of this T cell receptor (beta chain) is a study of cytomegalovirus exposure and HLA in healthy donors. Study results and limitations: For most TCR beta V segments, an earlier analysis put the productive rate at about 87% or about 30% of the time.

A multiplex PCR was run with 60 Vbeta primers and 13 Jbeta primers. Assay: immunoSEQ multiplex PCR; the TCRdb copy retains only in-frame clones and omits some. This table holds around 300,000 clones, about 75% found once. This clone showed up just a few times. Its antigen remains unknown. Sequencing was carried out using PBMCs. This clonotype was obtained from a female donor in good health and CMV-seronegative.

The CDR3 loop reads CASSIVQAGNTIYF. DNA of the CDR3: TGTGCCAGTAGTATAGTACAGGCTGGAAACACCATATATTTT. The V call is TRBV19, the J call TRBJ1-3, with a weak D call TRBD1 (5 bases). Germline V CDR1 and CDR2: LNHDA, SQIVND (reference sequence). The germline V and J ends were trimmed by 1 base and 2 bases, with 6 bases remaining between them. CDR3 length equals 14 residues.